These 31 T cell receptor beta chains were all obtained from the same sample, sequenced in a study of Ad26.COV2.S vaccination and SARS-CoV-2 variants. Clones were read by immunoSEQ multiplex PCR, and TCRdb kept only the in-frame ones, dropping some. Of 350,000 to 450,000 clones in the sample, 92% are singletons; the top ten hold about 3.9%. Source: peripheral blood, taken after recovery from COVID-19. The receptors shown here come from a human donor who had recovered from COVID-19.

The chain recombines TRBV19 with TRBJ1-5; no clear D gene. V lost 4 bases and J lost 1, with 11 bases in between. CDR1 and CDR2 from the germline V gene are LNHDA and SQIVND (reference sequence). The CDR3 length is 15 residues. CDR3 protein: CASSNQSPSNQPQHF. The CDR3 DNA reads TGTGCCAGTAGTAACCAATCCCCGAGCAATCAGCCCCAGCATTTT.

This clone was counted a single time. V is TRBV5-1 and J is TRBJ2-3; D call uncertain. From germline, CDR1 is SGHRS and CDR2 YFSETQ. V lost 0 bases, J lost 0 bases, and 8 bases lay in between. The CDR3 contains 15 residues. The CDR3 nucleotides read TGCGCCAGCAGCTTGGTACGGCCTAGCACAGATACGCAGTATTTT. Translated: CASSLVRPSTDTQYF.

This chain uses TRBV29-1 with TRBJ1-1; D is uncertain. CDR3 size: 11 residues. Trimming took off 5 bases at V and 1 base at J, with 5 bases between the two ends. Looked up from germline, CDR1 is SQVTM and CDR2 is ANQGSEA. This CDR3 is CSVLWNTEAFF. DNA for the CDR3: TGCAGCGTTTTATGGAACACTGAAGCTTTCTTT.

The CDR3 region is CAISESDGTDTQYF. The CDR3 DNA follows: TGTGCCATCAGTGAGTCGGACGGCACAGATACGCAGTATTTT. This chain joins TRBV10-3 and TRBJ2-3; D call uncertain. Germline V gives CDR1 ENHRY, CDR2 SYGVKD. Trimming took 0 bases from V and 1 from J, leaving 5 bases between them. The CDR3 covers 14 residues.

The CDR3 region has the DNA TGTGCCAGCAGCCCCCCGAAGGGGTGGCCGTCCTACGAGCAGTACTTC. Translating gives CASSPPKGWPSYEQYF. The rearrangement joins TRBV21-1 to TRBJ2-7; the table's D call TRBD1 went unverified against the DNA. TRBV21-1 is a pseudogene. The CDR3 is 16 amino acids.

The V and J genes are TRBV2 and TRBJ1-2, with 8 positions matching TRBD1. Losses at the gene ends were 4 bases for V and 7 bases for J; bases not matched to a gene: 2. This CDR3 is built from 12 residues. Per germline, CDR1 SNHLY and CDR2 FYNNEI. The CDR3 DNA reads TGTGCCAGCAGTGGAGACAGGGGTGGCTACACCTTC. This sequence encodes CASSGDRGGYTF.

This chain links TRBV12-3 or TRBV12-4 with TRBJ2-3, with D unclear. This CDR3 has 10 residues. V lost 9 bases and J lost 5, with 6 bases in between. The CDR3 DNA is TGTGCCAGTTCCGAAGATACGCAGTATTTT. It yields the protein CASSEDTQYF.

The rearrangement uses TRBV10-1 and TRBJ1-1, with 9 bases matching TRBD1. This CDR3 region has 13 residues. V lost 6 bases to trimming and J lost 4 bases; unmatched junction nucleotides: 3. Germline-derived CDR1 and CDR2 are WNHNN and SYGVQD (reference sequence). The chain's CDR3 is CASRETGGTEAFF. The CDR3 nucleotides read TGCGCCAGCAGAGAGACAGGGGGCACTGAAGCTTTCTTT.

The V and J genes are TRBV5-5 and TRBJ2-3; tentatively, D is TRBD2 (6 bases). There are 16 residues in the CDR3. Per germline, CDR1 SGHKS and CDR2 YYEKEE (reference sequence). V lost 2 bases, J lost 6 bases, and 19 bases lay in between. The CDR3 spells CASSFRRDLSLDTQYF. CDR3 bases: TGTGCCAGCAGCTTCCGCCGGGACTTGAGTCTGGATACGCAGTATTTT.

The chain uses TRBV27 and TRBJ1-4; D possibly corresponds to TRBD1 (6 bases). V gave up 3 bases and J gave up 2 bases, with 19 bases separating them. The CDR3 extends over 18 amino acids. CDR1 MNHEY and CDR2 SMNVEV come from the germline V gene (reference sequence). The CDR3 region is CASSFAPPIQGTNEKLFF. The DNA for the CDR3 is TGTGCCAGCAGTTTTGCCCCGCCGATACAGGGCACTAATGAAAAACTGTTTTTT.

The V call is TRBV10-3, the J call TRBJ2-3, with D maybe TRBD2 (6 bases). Germline assignment: CDR1 ENHRY and CDR2 SYGVKD. Trimming removed 0 bases from V and 1 base from J, with 11 bases in between. CDR3 length: 16 residues. The CDR3 DNA reads as TGTGCCATCAGTGAGTCGAGGACTACTCGCACAGATACGCAGTATTTT. This translates into CAISESRTTRTDTQYF.

This clone was seen only once. The J gene is TRBJ2-7, the V gene TRBV5-6; the D call may be TRBD1 or TRBD2 (5 bases each). V was pared by 3 bases and J by 3 bases, with 10 bases between. From germline, CDR1 is SGHDT and CDR2 YYEEEE. The CDR3 covers 13 residues. The CDR3 coding sequence is TGTGCCAGCAGCTGGGGGTCTCGCTACGAGCAGTACTTC. Protein product: CASSWGSRYEQYF.

Only one count was recorded for this clone. The chain carries TRBV27 and TRBJ2-7, with D possibly matching TRBD1 (7 bases). CDR1 is MNHEY and CDR2 is SMNVEV in the germline V gene (reference sequence). This CDR3 region has 15 residues. V lost 6 bases to trimming and J lost 2 bases, with 17 bases between them. The CDR3 nucleotides are TGTGCCAGCAGAGGAGGGGACAGCACCACCTACGAGCAGTACTTC. Translated: CASRGGDSTTYEQYF.

The chain carries TRBV6-5 and TRBJ1-6, with no clear D. Trimming cost V 1 base and J 0 bases, with 7 bases left between them. CDR3 length: 16 amino acids. Germline CDR1 reads MNHEY; CDR2 reads SVGAGI. As DNA, the CDR3 is TGTGCCAGCAGTTACTGGGGAAGCTCCTATAATTCACCCCTCCACTTT. Residues: CASSYWGSSYNSPLHF.

This rearrangement joins TRBV14 to TRBJ1-2, with a possible D match to TRBD1 (6 bases). Germline CDR1 SGHDN, CDR2 FVKESK. The CDR3 is 15 amino acids. Between the trimmed V and J ends, which lost 1 base and 6 bases, there was a span of 15 bases. In nucleotides, the CDR3 is TGTGCCAGCAGCCAAGGGAACAGGGCCCTAGATGGCTACACCTTC. This codes for CASSQGNRALDGYTF.

This clone has only one observation. The CDR3 loop reads CASSSTRLSISGELFF. The CDR3 coding sequence is TGTGCCAGTAGTTCCACCAGGCTCTCTATATCCGGGGAGCTGTTTTTT. V gene TRBV19 combines with J gene TRBJ2-2; D gene unclear. CDR3 length: 16 residues. Between the trimmed V and J ends, which lost 5 bases and 6 bases, there was a span of 19 bases. From germline, CDR1 is LNHDA and CDR2 SQIVND (reference sequence).

The chain has TRBV15 and TRBJ1-2, with TRBD1 identical over 10 bases. The CDR3 loop spans 15 amino acids. The J segment lost 3 bases and the V segment lost 2 bases, leaving 3 bases of the junction unmatched. CDR1 and CDR2 from the germline V gene are LNHNV and YYDKDF (reference sequence). The CDR3 loop is CATSRPGTGDYGYTF. DNA for the CDR3: TGTGCCACCAGCAGACCCGGGACAGGGGACTATGGCTACACCTTC. Full variable domain (outside the CDR3, taken from reference TRBV15 and TRBJ1-2): DAMVIQNPRYQVTQFGKPVTLSCSQTLNHNVMYWYQQKSSQAPKLLFHYYDKDFNNEADTPDNFQSRRPNTSFCFLDIRSPGLGDTAMYLCATSRPGTGDYGYTFGSGTRLTVV.

The J gene is TRBJ2-3, the V gene TRBV5-1; the D gene is possibly TRBD1 (5 bases). The CDR3 covers 16 residues. V lost 4 bases and J 2 bases, leaving 17 bases between the germline ends. Germline V gene lookup returns CDR1 SGHRS and CDR2 YFSETQ. DNA for the CDR3: TGCGCCAGCAGCAGGGGCCCAGCCAGACACACAGATACGCAGTATTTT. This gives the protein CASSRGPARHTDTQYF.

The chain employs TRBV27 and TRBJ2-2, with 11 bases identical to TRBD1. CDR3 length: 15 residues. After removal of 4 bases from V and 3 bases from J, the junction contained 1 base not matched to a gene. Germline-derived CDR1 and CDR2 are MNHEY and SMNVEV (reference sequence). The DNA for the CDR3 is TGTGCCAGCAGTTCGGGACAGGGGGACACCGGGGAGCTGTTTTTT. This gives the protein CASSSGQGDTGELFF.

The chain has TRBV19 and TRBJ1-2; no clear D. V was cut by 5 bases and J by 8 bases, with 15 bases left in between. Germline CDR1 and CDR2: LNHDA and SQIVND (reference sequence). The CDR3 length is 13 residues. The CDR3, as DNA: TGTGCCAGTAGTCCCCCAGGAGGGCTCGGCTACACCTTC. Residues: CASSPPGGLGYTF.

J is TRBJ2-7 and V is TRBV7-9, with TRBD2 matching over 7 bases. The CDR3 extends over 17 amino acids. The V gene end was trimmed by 5 bases and the J gene end by 1 base; junction bases not matched to a gene: 14. CDR1 SEHNR and CDR2 FQNEAQ come from the germline V gene (reference sequence). Here the CDR3 reads CASSGGPGLPLSYEQYF. CDR3 coding DNA: TGTGCCAGCAGCGGTGGGCCGGGACTACCTTTATCCTACGAGCAGTACTTC.

The genes are TRBV7-6 and TRBJ2-7; TRBD1 is a possible D gene (7 bases). V lost 0 bases, J lost 0 bases, and 12 bases lay in between. This CDR3 is 16 amino acids long. Germline V lookup: CDR1 SGHVS, CDR2 FNYEAQ. CDR3: CASSLAAGQSSYEQYF. The CDR3, as DNA: TGTGCCAGCAGCTTAGCTGCGGGACAGTCCTCCTACGAGCAGTACTTC.

The chain has TRBV19 and TRBJ2-7, with TRBD1 matching over 9 bases. The CDR3 sequence is 15 residues long. After removal of 2 bases from V and 0 bases from J, the junction contained 2 bases not matched to a gene. Germline V gene data show CDR1 as LNHDA and CDR2 as SQIVND (reference sequence). CDR3 in DNA: TGTGCCAGTAGTATAACAGGGGGCGTCTCCTACGAGCAGTACTTC. Translated, it gives CASSITGGVSYEQYF.

The V gene is TRBV19, the J gene TRBJ2-7; D tentatively fits TRBD1 or TRBD2 (5 bases each). The CDR3 is 16 amino acids. V was cut by 5 bases and J by 3 bases, with 20 bases left in between. Looked up from germline, CDR1 is LNHDA and CDR2 is SQIVND (reference sequence). For the CDR3, the DNA is TGTGCCAGTAGTCCCGCGGCCGGGACGGCGGTCTACGAGCAGTACTTC. This codes for CASSPAAGTAVYEQYF.

About this clone itself: A junction boundary mismatches the germline segment, possibly from a read error. The J gene is TRBJ1-2, the V gene TRBV7-7, with TRBD1 matching 7 bases. This CDR3 comprises 18 residues. From germline, CDR1 is SSHAT and CDR2 FNYEAQ (reference sequence). The chain's CDR3 is CASSLVGIQGPGGEGYTF. CDR3 bases: TGTGCTAGCAGCCTCGTGGGAATACAGGGGCCAGGTGGGGAAGGCTACACCTTC.

The genes are TRBV3-1 (or the pseudogene TRBV3-2) and TRBJ1-1; TRBD1 might be the D (5 bases). V lost 4 bases and J lost 5, with 14 bases in between. Germline CDR1 is LGHDT and CDR2 is YNNKEL (reference sequence). The CDR3 consists of 14 residues. For the CDR3, the DNA is TGTGCCAGCAGCCTGGGGGGGGGTGGAACTGAAGCTTTCTTT. The encoded protein is CASSLGGGGTEAFF.

The chain combines TRBV7-9 with TRBJ2-2, with D uncertain. Germline values: CDR1 SEHNR, CDR2 FQNEAQ (reference sequence). There are 12 residues in the CDR3. V lost 6 bases and J 6 bases, leaving 8 bases between the germline ends. The CDR3 sequence is CASSSRPGELFF. DNA for the CDR3: TGTGCCAGCAGTTCAAGACCCGGGGAGCTGTTTTTT.

The rearrangement uses TRBV11-2 and TRBJ2-1; the D call may be TRBD1 or TRBD2 (5 bases each). The germline V gene encodes CDR1 SGHAT and CDR2 FQNNGV. The V gene lost 3 bases and the J gene lost 12 bases, with 21 bases spanning the gap. There are 15 residues in the CDR3. DNA for the CDR3: TGTGCCAGCAGCTTGACGTCCGGGGCAGACGTTGGGCAGTTCTTC. Amino acids: CASSLTSGADVGQFF.

This clone showed up just once. The V call is TRBV6-2 or TRBV6-3, the J call TRBJ1-6, with a possible D match to TRBD1 (6 bases). Looked up from germline, CDR1 is MNHEY and CDR2 is SVGEGT. V dropped 2 bases and J dropped 14 bases, with 10 bases sitting between them. The CDR3 totals 12 residues. The DNA for the CDR3 is TGTGCCAGCAGTTACCAGGGGCTAGCCCTCCACTTT. Translating gives CASSYQGLALHF.

The CDR3 DNA reads TGCGCCAGCAGCTTGGGATATGGACCAGACCAAGAGACCCAGTACTTC. Translation gives CASSLGYGPDQETQYF. The chain uses TRBV5-1 and TRBJ2-5; unclear D gene. Germline lookup yields CDR1 SGHRS and CDR2 YFSETQ. Trimming took off 0 bases at V and 0 bases at J, with 12 bases between the two ends. The CDR3 sequence is 16 residues long.

This chain joins TRBV11-2 and TRBJ1-4, with 9 bases aligning to TRBD1. The CDR3 runs to 15 residues. The V segment lost 3 bases and the J segment 2 bases; nucleotides outside the gene matches: 1. The germline V gene has CDR1 SGHAT and CDR2 FQNNGV. CDR3 nucleotide sequence: TGTGCCAGCAGCTTGGGGACAGGGACTAATGAAAAACTGTTTTTT. It codes for CASSLGTGTNEKLFF.